This TCR beta chain originates from a study of CD8 T cells in Susac syndrome. Background on the study: Patients with Susac syndrome were, at the time of blood collection, therapy-naive, maintained on corticosteroids, or maintained on intravenous immunoglobulin alone.

The authors sequenced TCR beta from blood CD8+ and CD4+ T cells. This CDR3 region has 17 residues. Per the germline V gene, CDR1 is SGHDN and CDR2 is FVKESK. V trimming: 4 bases; J trimming: 5 bases; junction bases outside the gene matches: 6. The RNA input was about 0.5 to 1 ug, and it was reverse transcribed with random hexamers. With immunoSEQ multiplex PCR, TCR beta CDR3 was amplified across 54 Vbeta and 13 Jbeta. TCRdb re-called the immunoSEQ multiplex PCR reads through MiXCR, storing one row per CDR3 protein. The table records around 81,000 distinct CDR3 sequences, around 94% of them present only once.

The specimen was CD8+ T cells from PBMCs. The rearrangement links TRBV14 to TRBJ2-1; 15 bases line up with TRBD2. The TCR originated in a human donor with Susac syndrome. CDR3 in amino acids: CASSRGLAGGPHNEQFF. In nucleotides, the CDR3 is TGTGCCAGCAGCCGGGGACTAGCGGGAGGTCCCCACAATGAGCAGTTCTTC.